These 13 T cell receptor beta chains share one sample of origin, sequenced in a study of beta chain features in type 1 diabetes. General study results and limits: In all four CD4+ subsets, TCRB CDR3 length was significantly, moderately reduced in type 1 diabetes.

What these receptors recognize is not known. Expressed TCRB transcripts were sequenced because the entire RNA isolate underwent reverse transcription. Generated by immunoSEQ multiplex PCR, the TCRdb table keeps only in-frame clones and is missing some. The sample shows 600,000 to 750,000 clones, around 12% of them seen only once. What was sequenced was naive CD4+ T cells from blood. These receptor sequences come from a man aged 30 to 39 with type 1 diabetes.

V and J are TRBV7-2 and TRBJ2-2, with TRBD1 matching over 11 bases. The CDR3 loop spans 15 amino acids. Germline CDR1 reads SGHTA; CDR2 reads FQGNSA. J lost 6 bases, V lost 4 bases, and 4 bases had no gene match. The CDR3 reads CASSSGQGESGELFF. The CDR3 nucleotides read TGTGCCAGCAGCTCGGGACAGGGGGAATCCGGGGAGCTGTTTTTT.

The V call is TRBV7-8, the J call TRBJ1-2; D not resolved. From germline, CDR1 is SGHVS and CDR2 FQNEAQ. V dropped 5 bases and J dropped 5 bases, with 15 bases sitting between them. The CDR3 runs 14 residues. DNA of the CDR3: TGTGCCAGCAGCCCTCGGATACGGAGATATGGCTACACCTTC. Encoded protein: CASSPRIRRYGYTF.

The chain uses TRBV27 and TRBJ1-6, with no clear D. Deletions cut 2 bases from V and 8 bases from J, with 7 bases between. This CDR3 has 13 residues. Germline V CDR1 and CDR2: MNHEY, SMNVEV (reference sequence). The CDR3 protein is CASSLREDSPLHF. The CDR3 DNA sequence: TGTGCCAGCAGTTTACGGGAGGATTCACCCCTCCACTTT.

Only a few counts were recorded for this clone. The V call is TRBV30, the J call TRBJ1-5; weak D call: TRBD1 (6 bases). The CDR3 length is 13 residues. V gave up 0 bases and J gave up 9 bases, with 12 bases separating them. Germline-derived CDR1 and CDR2 are GTSNPN and SVGIG (reference sequence). The CDR3 nucleotides are TGTGCCTGGAGTGTGGACAGCAAATCGCCCCAGCATTTT. The encoded protein is CAWSVDSKSPQHF.

The gene calls are TRBV30 and TRBJ1-2; the D gene is possibly TRBD1 (5 bases). The germline CDR1 and CDR2 sequences are GTSNPN and SVGIG (reference sequence). The length of the CDR3 is 13 residues. Trimming cost V 4 bases and J 2 bases, with 11 bases left between them. CDR3 coding DNA: TGTGCCTGGAAATGGCAGGGAAACTATGGCTACACCTTC. It encodes CAWKWQGNYGYTF.

This chain connects TRBV29-1 to TRBJ1-2; 9 bases align to TRBD1. The V gene end was trimmed by 2 bases and the J gene end by 7 bases; junction bases not matched to a gene: 5. The germline CDR1 and CDR2 sequences are SQVTM and ANQGSEA. This CDR3 is 13 amino acids long. The CDR3: CSVERTGELGYTF. The CDR3 nucleotides are TGCAGCGTTGAACGGACAGGGGAGCTTGGCTACACCTTC. Combining the CDR3 with reference TRBV29-1 and TRBJ1-2 gives the whole variable domain SAVISQKPSRDICQRGTSLTIQCQVDSQVTMMFWYRQQPGQSLTLIATANQGSEATYESGFVIDKFPISRPNLTFSTLTVSNMSPEDSSIYLCSVERTGELGYTFGSGTRLTVV.

This clone was seen a few times. V gene TRBV10-2 combines with J gene TRBJ1-2; TRBD1 is a possible D gene (5 bases). V was pared by 5 bases and J by 4 bases, with 17 bases between. The CDR3 extends over 15 amino acids. Per germline, CDR1 WSHSY and CDR2 SAAADI. DNA of the CDR3: TGCGCCAGCAGTCTGTCAGGGAATGTTGGCTATGGCTACACCTTC. Amino acids: CASSLSGNVGYGYTF.

This chain connects TRBV11-2 to TRBJ2-1, with unresolved D. The germline CDR1 and CDR2 sequences are SGHAT and FQNNGV. Trimming cost V 5 bases and J 7 bases, with 18 bases left between them. This CDR3 comprises 15 residues. For the CDR3, the DNA is TGTGCCAGCAGCCTCGAACGGAGCTCCGGGAATGAGCAGTTCTTC. Translated, it gives CASSLERSSGNEQFF.

In this sample, this clone turned up a few times. The gene calls are TRBV25-1 and TRBJ2-1; D is unclear. The V gene's germline CDR1 is MGHDK and CDR2 SYGVNS. Trimming removed 6 bases from V and 13 bases from J, with 19 bases in between. The CDR3 has 13 amino acids. DNA for the CDR3: TGTGCCAGCAGCCAATCCGGCGATCCGTCTCAGTTCTTC. This gives the protein CASSQSGDPSQFF.

This clone was found a few times. V and J are TRBV9 and TRBJ2-2; 9 bases line up with TRBD1. CDR1 and CDR2 (germline): SGDLS, YYNGEE. This CDR3 region has 17 residues. Trimming removed 3 bases from V and 5 bases from J; junction bases left unmatched: 11. Here the CDR3 reads CASSGLVGQGVTGELFF. Here the CDR3 DNA reads TGTGCCAGCAGCGGTCTTGTGGGACAGGGTGTTACCGGGGAGCTGTTTTTT.

The genes are TRBV7-6 and TRBJ1-5; maybe TRBD1 (6 bases). Looked up from germline, CDR1 is SGHVS and CDR2 is FNYEAQ. V lost 0 bases and J lost 0, with 15 bases in between. The CDR3 sequence is 18 residues long. DNA for the CDR3: TGTGCCAGCAGCTTAGCTCCGGGACACCCTTATAGCAATCAGCCCCAGCATTTT. As protein: CASSLAPGHPYSNQPQHF.

This clone came up a few times. The J gene is TRBJ2-3, the V gene TRBV7-6, with a tentative D call TRBD2 (6 bases). Between the trimmed V and J ends, which lost 2 bases and 1 base, there was a span of 10 bases. Germline values: CDR1 SGHVS, CDR2 FNYEAQ. There are 15 residues in the CDR3. In DNA form, the CDR3 reads TGTGCCAGCAGCTTAAATGGCGGGGGCACAGATACGCAGTATTTT. Its protein product is CASSLNGGGTDTQYF.

The chain is built from TRBV14 and TRBJ1-2; D is ambiguous. CDR3 length: 17 residues. Germline CDR1 and CDR2: SGHDN and FVKESK. The V end was cut by 2 bases, the J end by 5 bases, with 21 bases between. CDR3: CASSQRKTDHRRYGYTF. The CDR3 DNA reads as TGTGCCAGCAGCCAACGAAAAACGGATCACAGACGTTATGGCTACACCTTC. Looking up the rest from reference TRBV14 and TRBJ1-2 gives the full variable domain: EAGVTQFPSHSVIEKGQTVTLRCDPISGHDNLYWYRRVMGKEIKFLLHFVKESKQDESGMPNNRFLAERTGGTYSTLKVQPAELEDSGVYFCASSQRKTDHRRYGYTFGSGTRLTVV.